These T cell receptor beta chains were read from a single sample in a study of beta chain features in type 1 diabetes. Some clones are missing from TCRdb's copy, which holds only in-frame ones; the method was immunoSEQ multiplex PCR. The sample records 850,000 to 900,000 clones, about a sixth being singletons. Sample: naive CD4+ T cells from blood. Receptors originate from a young woman in good health. Each CDR3 is given with its conserved first and last residue. Each record gives: CDR3 protein, CDR3 DNA, clone size, V gene, D gene, J gene. A D gene is named only where the DNA matches it firmly. Size values are once, few and many counts, or a class for expanded clones, and some rows have none.

CATSRAPGGYNEQFF	TGTGCCACCAGCAGAGCGCCAGGGGGGTACAATGAGCAGTTCTTC	NA	TRBV15	NA	TRBJ2-1
CSARGLPDTDTQYF	TGCAGCGCACGGGGACTACCCGACACAGATACGCAGTATTTT	few	TRBV29-1	TRBD2	TRBJ2-3
CASSGSDRTDTQYF	TGTGCCAGCTCAGGCTCGGACCGCACAGATACGCAGTATTTT	NA	TRBV18	NA	TRBJ2-3
CASRPGLVGEQYF	TGTGCCAGCAGACCCGGACTAGTTGGCGAGCAGTACTTC	few	TRBV28	TRBD2	TRBJ2-7
CASSLTATNTGELFF	TGTGCCAGCTCACTTACAGCGACGAACACCGGGGAGCTGTTTTTT	few	TRBV18	NA	TRBJ2-2
CAISGTGETGELFF	TGTGCCATCAGCGGGACAGGGGAAACCGGGGAGCTGTTTTTT	NA	TRBV10-3	TRBD1	TRBJ2-2
CASSSPNQPQHF	TGTGCCAGCAGTTCACCTAATCAGCCCCAGCATTTT	few	TRBV7-2	NA	TRBJ1-5
CASSIRGPDTGELFF	TGCGCCAGCAGCATCAGGGGGCCGGACACCGGGGAGCTGTTTTTT	few	TRBV5-1	TRBD1	TRBJ2-2
CASSQGYSGGTLAYEQYF	TGTGCCAGCAGCCAAGGCTACTCCGGCGGCACCCTTGCCTACGAGCAGTACTTC	few	TRBV4-2	NA	TRBJ2-7
CASSELRADF	TGCGCCAGCAGCGAACTGCGGGCGGACTTC	NA	TRBV5-1	NA	TRBJ2-5
CATSRASGTGETQYF	TGTGCCACCAGCAGGGCTAGCGGGACTGGGGAGACCCAGTACTTC	NA	TRBV15	TRBD2	TRBJ2-5
CASSLNSRALREQYF	TGTGCCAGCAGCTTAAATTCACGGGCCCTACGAGAGCAGTACTTC	NA	TRBV7-9	NA	TRBJ2-7
CASSLSQGLAGDTQYF	TGTGCCAGCTCACTTTCACAGGGACTAGCGGGAGATACGCAGTATTTT	NA	TRBV18	TRBD2	TRBJ2-3
CASSQNPAGGPGEQYF	TGCGCCAGCAGCCAGAACCCAGCGGGAGGGCCTGGAGAGCAGTACTTC	NA	TRBV4-3	TRBD2	TRBJ2-7
CATSRPSGRNTGELFF	TGTGCCACCAGCAGACCGAGCGGGAGGAACACCGGGGAGCTGTTTTTT	NA	TRBV15	TRBD2	TRBJ2-2
CASSQGQLNEKLFF	TGCGCCAGCAGCCAGGGACAGCTTAATGAAAAACTGTTTTTT	NA	TRBV4-1	TRBD1	TRBJ1-4
CASSTTTDTQYF	TGTGCCAGCAGCACAACCACAGATACGCAGTATTTT	NA	TRBV4-2	NA	TRBJ2-3
CSVVLRGHLNTEAFF	TGCAGCGTTGTACTCCGTGGACACCTGAACACTGAAGCTTTCTTT	NA	TRBV29-1	NA	TRBJ1-1
CASSDTRYQETQYF	TGCGCCAGCAGCGACACCCGGTACCAAGAGACCCAGTACTTC	NA	TRBV5-1	NA	TRBJ2-5
CASSLAGGDDGYTF	TGTGCCAGCAGCTTGGCAGGGGGTGACGATGGCTACACCTTC	few	TRBV7-2	TRBD1	TRBJ1-2
CASSLGYEQYF	TGTGCCAGCAGCTTGGGGTACGAGCAGTACTTC	few	TRBV5-4	NA	TRBJ2-7
CASSLGRERGTDTQYF	TGTGCCAGCAGCTTGGGGCGGGAGCGGGGCACAGATACGCAGTATTTT	few	TRBV5-4	TRBD2	TRBJ2-3
CSGREGGVLTF	TGCAGCGGGCGCGAGGGCGGCGTCCTGACTTTC	few	TRBV29-1	NA	TRBJ2-6
CASSLRLAGDTDTQYF	TGTGCCAGCAGCCTGAGACTAGCGGGAGACACAGATACGCAGTATTTT	NA	TRBV14	TRBD2	TRBJ2-3
CASRSGGGGEKLFF	TGTGCCAGCAGGTCAGGGGGAGGAGGTGAAAAACTGTTTTTT	NA	TRBV27	TRBD1	TRBJ1-4
CARVRRGRHGLREQFF	TGTGCCAGAGTCAGGAGGGGGCGGCACGGCCTTCGAGAGCAGTTCTTC	few	TRBV25-1	NA	TRBJ2-1
CASVTSGSADTQYF	TGTGCCAGCGTCACTAGCGGGAGCGCAGATACGCAGTATTTT	NA	TRBV7-9	TRBD2	TRBJ2-3
CASSLFSGRSSYNEQFF	TGTGCCAGCAGCCTCTTTTCCGGGAGAAGCTCCTACAATGAGCAGTTCTTC	NA	TRBV14	NA	TRBJ2-1
CASSPPYPGLDYNEQFF	TGTGCCAGCTCACCACCATATCCGGGACTAGACTACAATGAGCAGTTCTTC	NA	TRBV18	TRBD2	TRBJ2-1
CASSQEGQFQETQYF	TGTGCCAGCAGCCAAGAAGGACAATTCCAAGAGACCCAGTACTTC	NA	TRBV4-2	NA	TRBJ2-5
CASSFLGLAGHTDTQYF	TGTGCCAGCAGCTTCTTAGGGCTAGCGGGTCACACAGATACGCAGTATTTT	NA	TRBV5-4	TRBD2	TRBJ2-3
CASSYADKETQYF	TGTGCCAGCAGTTACGCGGACAAGGAGACCCAGTACTTC	NA	TRBV27	NA	TRBJ2-5
CASSLAGWRSYNEQFF	TGTGCCAGCAGCTTAGCGGGGTGGCGCTCCTACAATGAGCAGTTCTTC	NA	TRBV13	NA	TRBJ2-1
CASSVDHRMNTEAFF	TGTGCCAGCAGCGTAGACCACAGGATGAACACTGAAGCTTTCTTT	NA	TRBV9	NA	TRBJ1-1
CASSFIQGGSNEQFF	TGCGCCAGCAGCTTTATACAGGGAGGGAGCAATGAGCAGTTCTTC	NA	TRBV5-1	NA	TRBJ2-1
CASRWDRTYNEQFF	TGTGCCAGTAGGTGGGACAGAACCTACAATGAGCAGTTCTTC	NA	TRBV19	TRBD1	TRBJ2-1
CASFRLAEAFF	TGTGCCAGTTTTAGGCTCGCTGAAGCTTTCTTT	NA	TRBV19	NA	TRBJ1-1
CASSSRGGWEQYF	TGTGCCAGCAGCTCTCGCGGGGGTTGGGAGCAGTACTTC	NA	TRBV9	TRBD2	TRBJ2-7
CASSERAANEKLFF	TGTGCCAGCAGCGAGCGAGCGGCTAATGAAAAACTGTTTTTT	NA	TRBV9	NA	TRBJ1-4
CASSQGGGVTEAFF	TGTGCCAGCAGCCAAGGGGGAGGGGTGACTGAAGCTTTCTTT	NA	TRBV4-2	NA	TRBJ1-1
CASSQAGTESGSTIYF	TGTGCCAGCAGCCAAGCCGGGACAGAGTCTGGAAGCACCATATATTTT	few	TRBV4-2	TRBD1	TRBJ1-3
CASSRISTGIGTEAFF	TGTGCCAGCTCCCGGATTTCGACAGGGATTGGCACTGAAGCTTTCTTT	few	TRBV18	TRBD1	TRBJ1-1
CASSPADGYEQYF	TGTGCCAGCTCACCCGCGGACGGCTACGAGCAGTACTTC	few	TRBV18	NA	TRBJ2-7
CASSLYIGRGGDTQYF	TGTGCCAGCAGCTTATATATCGGGAGGGGTGGAGATACGCAGTATTTT	few	TRBV7-9	TRBD2	TRBJ2-3
CASSMGIHTEAFF	TGTGCCAGTAGTATGGGGATTCACACTGAAGCTTTCTTT	few	TRBV19	NA	TRBJ1-1
CASSGPFPTENYEQYF	TGTGCCAGCAGTGGCCCCTTTCCGACAGAAAACTACGAGCAGTACTTC	NA	TRBV6-1	NA	TRBJ2-7
CASSPLGLAGNTDTQYF	TGTGCCAGCAGTCCTCTTGGACTAGCGGGGAACACAGATACGCAGTATTTT	NA	TRBV28	TRBD2	TRBJ2-3
CASSPSPGQGTYEQYF	TGTGCCAGCTCACCATCCCCGGGACAGGGCACCTACGAGCAGTACTTC	NA	TRBV18	TRBD1	TRBJ2-7
CASSLDSLAGGGETQYF	TGTGCCAGCAGCTTGGACTCACTAGCGGGAGGCGGAGAGACCCAGTACTTC	few	TRBV5-6	TRBD2	TRBJ2-5
CASSRGQGALGANVLTF	TGTGCCAGCAGCCGCGGACAGGGGGCGCTTGGGGCCAACGTCCTGACTTTC	many	TRBV14	TRBD1	TRBJ2-6
CASSQETVGLHEQFF	TGCGCCAGCAGCCAAGAGACTGTAGGGTTACATGAGCAGTTCTTC	few	TRBV4-3	NA	TRBJ2-1
CASTLAGSTGELFF	TGTGCCAGCACCTTAGCGGGTTCCACCGGGGAGCTGTTTTTT	few	TRBV6-5	TRBD2	TRBJ2-2
CASSYGGTNQFF	TGTGCCAGCAGTTACGGCGGGACAAACCAGTTCTTC	NA	TRBV6-5	NA	TRBJ2-1
CASSLEFSGSFTGELFF	TGTGCCAGCAGTTTAGAGTTTAGCGGGAGTTTCACCGGGGAGCTGTTTTTT	NA	TRBV27	TRBD2	TRBJ2-2